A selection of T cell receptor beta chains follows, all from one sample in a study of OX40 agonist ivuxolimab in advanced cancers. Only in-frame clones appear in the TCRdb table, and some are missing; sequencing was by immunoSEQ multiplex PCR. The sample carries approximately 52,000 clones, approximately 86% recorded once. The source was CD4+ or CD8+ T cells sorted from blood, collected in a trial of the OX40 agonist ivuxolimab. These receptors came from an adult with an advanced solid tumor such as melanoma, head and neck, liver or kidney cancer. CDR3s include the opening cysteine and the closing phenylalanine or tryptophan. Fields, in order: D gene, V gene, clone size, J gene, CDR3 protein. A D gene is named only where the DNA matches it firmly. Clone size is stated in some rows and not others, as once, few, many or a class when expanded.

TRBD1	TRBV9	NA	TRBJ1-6	CASSGGQGGDSPLHF
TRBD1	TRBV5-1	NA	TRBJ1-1	CASRLDGQGVAEAFF
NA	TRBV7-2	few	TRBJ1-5	CASSLLYGGRNQPQHF
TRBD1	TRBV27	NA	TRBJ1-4	CASSTGGEKLFF
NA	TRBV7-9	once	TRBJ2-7	CASSSSGIGYEQYF
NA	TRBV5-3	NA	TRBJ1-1	CARSLGGGAEAFF
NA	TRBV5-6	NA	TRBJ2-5	CASSLWEETQYF
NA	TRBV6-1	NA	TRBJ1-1	CASSETLGTEAFF
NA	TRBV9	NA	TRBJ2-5	CASSVEWQVQETQYF
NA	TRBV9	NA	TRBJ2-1	CASSPAQRHEQFF
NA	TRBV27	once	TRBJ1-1	CASTSWGNTEAFF
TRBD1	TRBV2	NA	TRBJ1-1	CASRGTANTEAFF
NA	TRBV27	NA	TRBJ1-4	CASSLFAGATNEKLFF
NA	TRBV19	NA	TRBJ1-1	CASSGGMVWTEAFF
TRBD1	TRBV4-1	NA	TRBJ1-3	CASSLARQGRRDTIYF
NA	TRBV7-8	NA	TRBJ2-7	CASSLGGGPYEQYF
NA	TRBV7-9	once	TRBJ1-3	CASSLAVGNTIYF
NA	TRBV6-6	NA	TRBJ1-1	CASSPTGSTNTEAFF
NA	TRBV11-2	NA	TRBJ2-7	CASSYLRRREGNEQYF
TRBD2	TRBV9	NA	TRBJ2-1	CASSASGTNPNEQFF
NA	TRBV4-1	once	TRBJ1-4	CASSQEESATNEKLFF
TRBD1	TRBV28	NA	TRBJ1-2	CASSWDRGLGGYTF
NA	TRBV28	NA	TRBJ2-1	CASSLAGQPREFF
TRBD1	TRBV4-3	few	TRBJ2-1	CASSQGLGTGFNEQFF
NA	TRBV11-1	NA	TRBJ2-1	CASSFVENYNEQFF
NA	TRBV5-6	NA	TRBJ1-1	CASSRQENTEAFF